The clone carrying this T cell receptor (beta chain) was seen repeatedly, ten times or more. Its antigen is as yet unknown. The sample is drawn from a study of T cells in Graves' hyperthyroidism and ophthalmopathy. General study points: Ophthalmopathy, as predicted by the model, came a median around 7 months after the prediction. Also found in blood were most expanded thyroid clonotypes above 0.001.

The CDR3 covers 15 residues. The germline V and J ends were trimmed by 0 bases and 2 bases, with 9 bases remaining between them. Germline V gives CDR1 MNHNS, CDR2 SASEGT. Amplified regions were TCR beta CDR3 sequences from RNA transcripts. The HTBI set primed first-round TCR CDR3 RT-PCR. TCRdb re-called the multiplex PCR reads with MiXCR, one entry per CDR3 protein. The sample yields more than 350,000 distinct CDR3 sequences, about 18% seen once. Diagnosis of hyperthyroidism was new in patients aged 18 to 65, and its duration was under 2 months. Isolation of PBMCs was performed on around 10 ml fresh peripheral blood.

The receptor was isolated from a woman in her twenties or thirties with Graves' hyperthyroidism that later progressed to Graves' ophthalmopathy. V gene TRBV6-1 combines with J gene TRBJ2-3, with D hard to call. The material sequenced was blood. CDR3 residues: CASSEAPTHTDTQYF. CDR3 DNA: TGTGCCAGCAGTGAAGCGCCTACCCACACAGATACGCAGTATTTT.